These T cell receptor beta chains were read from a single sample in a study of blood T cell repertoires in COVID-19. Sequencing was performed with immunoSEQ multiplex PCR; in TCRdb, only in-frame clones are kept and a portion is missing. This table holds 250,000 or so clones, around 91% found once. The material sequenced was peripheral blood. The receptors were gathered from a woman aged 55-69 years with COVID-19, enrolled during active disease. Each CDR3 is given without its conserved first and last residue.

J gene,V gene,CDR3 length,CDR3 protein
TRBJ1-5,TRBV18,11,ASSPDRNQPQH
TRBJ2-2,TRBV19,11,ASSVTTTGELF
TRBJ1-4,TRBV27,12,ASSPGQEDEKLF
TRBJ1-4,TRBV19,13,ASSPPGRGDEKLF
TRBJ2-3,TRBV11-2,14,ASSLIRGGGTDTQY
TRBJ1-6,TRBV7-9,12,ASSLGQGSSPLH
TRBJ1-5,TRBV9,12,ASGEDSSNQPQH
TRBJ1-6,TRBV3-1/TRBV3-2,16,ASSPGTPWAAYNSPLH
TRBJ2-5,TRBV5-1,12,ASSFIVGQETQY
TRBJ1-1,TRBV4-2,14,ASSQDVPGQGAEAF
TRBJ1-2,TRBV9,10,ASSVDRGGYT
TRBJ1-2,TRBV5-3,13,ARSLFLTENYGYT
TRBJ2-1,TRBV5-1,13,ASQTIRTSVNEQF
TRBJ1-5,TRBV7-2,12,ASSSPGQGNAQH
TRBJ1-4,TRBV7-8,14,ASSPAWRESNEKLF
TRBJ2-7,TRBV10-3,13,AIRSSGDHSYEQY
TRBJ2-2,TRBV7-2,14,ASSLGAGTNTGELF
TRBJ1-1,TRBV3-1/TRBV3-2,11,ASSHGGETEAF
TRBJ1-1,TRBV7-2,13,ASSLHPTLSTEAF
TRBJ1-5,TRBV7-8,12,ASSSEGLREPQH
TRBJ1-6,TRBV6-1,12,ASSERQGPGPLH
TRBJ1-1,TRBV5-6,14,ASSFFRTGGGTEAF
TRBJ2-3,TRBV5-1,13,ASSLATGVTDTQY
TRBJ1-1,TRBV19,13,ASSGPSTGVTEAF
TRBJ1-2,TRBV28,12,ASSFGAGNYGYT
TRBJ1-2,TRBV6-6,13,ASRLGQGPLYGYT
TRBJ1-6,TRBV6-5,12,ASISVISGTPLH
TRBJ2-7,TRBV7-2,14,ASSLAPSGGPYEQY
TRBJ1-6,TRBV4-1,14,ASSNRPRDSRSPLH
TRBJ2-7,TRBV3-1/TRBV3-2,11,ATSLGTGHEQY
TRBJ2-7,TRBV19,11,ASSIGRGYEQY
TRBJ2-5,TRBV11-2,14,ASTPLWGGREETQY
TRBJ1-5,TRBV6-2/TRBV6-3,13,ASSRDRVSNQPQH
TRBJ1-1,TRBV7-7,11,ASSLGMNTEAF
TRBJ1-4,TRBV7-9,10,ASSRGEEKLF
TRBJ2-6,TRBV27,14,ASSSLQGSGANVLT
TRBJ1-3,TRBV18,13,ASSPRDSSGNTIY
TRBJ2-5,TRBV5-6,15,ASSLVRGGHEQETQY
TRBJ2-2,TRBV5-5,14,ASSLRASGGAGELF
TRBJ2-3,TRBV11-2,14,ASSRPRAGGTDTQY
TRBJ2-1,TRBV9,13,ASSVGRGSYNEQF
TRBJ2-3,TRBV6-5,11,ASRVSGGEVEY
TRBJ1-2,TRBV27,13,ASSLFQGYNYGYT
TRBJ1-2,TRBV5-1,15,ASSLTSGTAQNYGYT
TRBJ1-1,TRBV7-9,10,ASSLSTGEAF
TRBJ1-2,TRBV6-5,13,ASSPEVPVPRGYT
TRBJ1-1,TRBV7-2,13,ASSPHRAPYTEAF
TRBJ2-1,TRBV9,12,ASSPGLAGAEQF
TRBJ2-5,TRBV7-8,17,ASSLAHRGGLTRQETQY
TRBJ1-2,TRBV6-5,11,ASRGQGARGYT
TRBJ1-1,TRBV19,13,ASSKTGGDGTEAF